This T cell receptor beta chain was identified during a study of cytomegalovirus exposure and HLA in healthy donors (TCRdb year 2017). Broadly, across the study: An earlier analysis of more than 550 of the donors reported about 300 Gb of sequence data and about 120 million unique TCR beta sequences obtained from roughly 170 million T cells. In the later analysis, no new phenotypic data were used to find candidate immune exposures; instead, reliance was placed on TCR beta sequences and their occurrence across donors. An early release that covered about 600 HLA-typed donors contained about 300 gigabases of sequencing data and tens of millions of unique TCR sequences. On average, about 240,000 unique TCR beta nucleotide sequences were sequenced per donor among more than 350 genotyped donors of the cohort, with roughly 20% of those sequences being non-productive. A later genetic analysis used genome-wide SNP genotypes for 398 of the 666 donors, treating that subset as a discovery cohort. Donor age, sex, ethnicity and CMV serostatus were compiled alongside the repertoire data. Of the roughly 400 genotyped donors, 65% to 90% fell in the genetic ancestry cluster associated with self-reported Caucasian donors. The study aimed to test whether cataloging public T cell receptors could reveal signatures of past pathogen exposure. To predict cytomegalovirus infection status, the study brought together high-throughput TCR immunosequencing, statistical association of individual TCRs with disease status, and machine learning. Both class I and class II loci were covered by HLA typing, at four-digit resolution. To decide whether each TCR beta V gene segment behaved as functional or pseudogenic, an earlier analysis of over 500 of the donors relied on high-throughput TCR beta sequencing. Every repertoire in the discovery cohort had been generated on one and the same sequencing platform. In a later analysis, previously published TCR beta repertoires from 666 donors were re-analyzed and high-resolution HLA genotyping was added so that TCR occurrence patterns could be studied. Because of strong linkage in the cohort, four or five DR-DQ haplotypes were treated as single units for association and clustering. A separate validation cohort of 90 to 150 different subjects was used in addition to the 666-subject first cohort. Using immunosequencing, the study profiled T cell repertoires from around 670 subjects and related those repertoires to cytomegalovirus serostatus. The number of typed donors differed by locus: about 620-640 for A, B, C, DRB1 and DQB1; roughly 510 for DQA1; 606 for DPA1; and 400 to 480 for DPB1. Points the paper makes about the study in general: According to a later analysis, most CMV-associated TCR beta chains appeared to be HLA-restricted, and the HLA associations seemed to be driven largely by CMV exposure. In a later analysis, HLA-associated TCR beta chains were found to be more clonally expanded and to have lower generation probabilities than equally common non-associated chains. According to a later analysis, TCR association rates differed among HLA loci, with DRB1 alleles showing the most associated TCRs and HLA-C alleles showing the fewest. Because counts were too low, some 17 rarely observed V segments, including chromosome 9 orphons, were left out of the earlier analysis of roughly 600 of the donors. An earlier analysis of roughly 570 of the donors showed that most TCR beta V segments appeared in productive rearrangements either about 87% or about 30% of the time, which broadly matched IMGT annotations. In a later genetic analysis, fewer N-insertions in productive TCRs were reported among donors in an Asian-associated ancestry cluster than the approximately 670-donor mean. The classifier was reported to diagnose cytomegalovirus status with high specificity and sensitivity in both the original and validation cohorts. In the study, around 150 TCR beta chains were listed as associated with cytomegalovirus. A group of highly shared sequence variants was considered likely to be a technical artifact of the sequencing pipeline. When HLA alleles, especially DR and DQ, strongly co-occurred, TCR associations were difficult to assign to individual alleles. Because the 87-base-pair reads could not distinguish some IMGT-functional V segments, including TRBV6-2 and TRBV6-3, those segments were excluded. The authors suggested that the approach could potentially be extended to other disease states and immunological phenotypes. Roughly uniform sequencing depth across donors was assumed in presence/absence analyses, although this assumption may not hold. In vitro tests confirmed that three of the cytomegalovirus-associated TCR beta chains recognize cytomegalovirus antigens. The cohort was sequenced for TCR beta chains only, and without alpha or paired-chain data the features that could be detected were limited. While some public TCRs were present in many individuals, most TCR sequences turned up only very rarely across donors. Because HLA typing was unavailable for some donors at each locus, only the typed subset was used in association tests. Correlated functional status among segregating V segments might be attributable to linkage disequilibrium, but an unknown experimental factor could not be ruled out. Several of the top co-occurrence clusters appeared to be linked to parvovirus B19, influenza, CMV and Epstein-Barr virus, according to a later analysis. A later analysis associated 16,951 TCR beta sequences with specific HLA alleles at a false discovery rate of 0.05. V-gene and J-gene trimming of TCR beta chains was associated with a missense DCLRE1C variant in a later genetic analysis, and the association was replicated in an independent cohort. For the cohort, immune exposure information was limited to CMV serostatus. A further reported finding was that TCR beta sequences accurately predicted the HLA-A and HLA-B alleles for most subjects in the first cohort.

The method behind the library was the immunoSEQ multiplex PCR assay. The multiplex PCR relied on a mix of 60 forward primers for TCR Vbeta segments and 13 reverse primers for TCR Jbeta segments. The CDR3 region of rearranged TCR beta genes was amplified from genomic DNA with a multiplex PCR assay. Amplified TCR beta libraries were sequenced as 87-base-pair reads on the Illumina HiSeq System. Processing in the source paper ran as follows. A later analysis tallied roughly 80 million unique TCR beta chains across the 640 or so repertoires, and some 12 million of those chains were shared by two or more donors. Raw reads were error-corrected and collapsed into unique sequences with a nearest-neighbor algorithm that merged closely related sequences to remove PCR and sequencing errors. V, D and J gene segments were assigned by aligning CDR3 sequences to IMGT reference sequences. Each retained sequence needed at least a six-nucleotide match to both a V gene segment and a J gene segment. Rearrangements were called productive when the CDR3 lacked stop codons and stayed in frame with V and J; all others were non-productive. CDR3 was defined according to IMGT convention as the region running from the second conserved V-encoded cysteine to the conserved J-encoded phenylalanine. In an earlier analysis of some 550 of the donors, sequences lacking an unambiguous match to a single V gene segment were excluded. In an earlier analysis of 587 of the donors, V segments were called functional above 56.7% productive rearrangements and were called segregating when the between-donor standard deviation exceeded 5%. To diagnose cytomegalovirus status from the catalog of TCR beta chain sequences, a statistical classification framework was built. In a later analysis, V and J genes were assigned by comparing TCR nucleotide sequences against IMGT/GENE-DB human TR gene sequences. A later analysis assigned CDR3 sequences and most-parsimonious VDJ recombination scenarios with the TCRdist pipeline. In a later analysis, each TCR beta chain was defined by its CDR3 amino acid sequence together with its V-gene family, and reads without a unique V-gene family were excluded. To address suspected cross-contamination and a sequencing artifact, a later analysis removed 592 highly shared, low-generation-probability nucleotide sequences. In a later analysis, a clonal expansion index for each public chain was calculated from normalized within-repertoire ranks of inferred template counts. In a later analysis, generation probabilities were computed using a VDJ recombination model fitted to out-of-frame rearrangements, and the results were checked against IGoR. A later analysis scored TCR-TCR, TCR-HLA and TCR-CMV co-occurrence with hypergeometric tests, applying a repertoire-size bias correction to TCR pairs. A later analysis estimated false discovery rates by permuting HLA or CMV assignments 20 times. In a later analysis, co-occurring TCRs were grouped with DBSCAN, and TCRdist sequence similarity was added when clustering was performed within HLA-allele-positive subsets. For co-occurrence clustering, repertoires with fewer than 30,000 or more than 120,000 public chains were excluded, along with five repertoires with anomalous nucleotide sharing. Here the immuneACCESS table is served through TCRdb, limited to in-frame sequences with V and J called. Missing clones are a known gap in these copies; in checked studies unresolved V genes cover under half, and the rest lacks a known reason. The V and J calls and clone size were taken over from that table, and D and trimming were inferred from the DNA. Here the sample has approximately 93,000 clones; over 60% occur a single time. The biggest ten clones account for about 5.5% of the sample.

As regards this clone: This receptor's antigen is unknown. The record has no base qualities; no much larger clone is one base away.

In total, approximately 690 healthy bone marrow donors made up the cohort. Cohort members were all nominally healthy when sampled, although unrecorded immune exposures were likely present. The donor tested CMV seropositive, placing the donor among the 310 or so seropositive members of the cohort. Every donor gave a peripheral blood sample, and the peripheral blood mononuclear cells from that sample were used for TCR beta sequencing. The Qiagen DNeasy Blood Extraction Kit was used to extract genomic DNA from the blood cell samples. Via the germline V gene, CDR1 is SQVTM and CDR2 ANQGSEA. The CDR3 starts with the cysteine, ends with the phenylalanine, and has 11 residues. Of the read, only the CDR3 DNA is kept; its 33 bases are in frame from base 1. V is cut by 5 bases and J by 6 bases, and the space between the germline ends is 10 bases.

The chain is made from TRBV29-1 and TRBJ1-1; no D gene can be assigned with confidence. The TCR originated in a boy younger than 18 in good health and CMV-seropositive. Input material: PBMCs. This receptor carries the CDR3 CSVQREAEAFF. The sequenced DNA is TGCAGCGTTCAAAGGGAGGCTGAAGCTTTCTTT.